The 16 T cell receptor beta chains listed next were all sequenced from one sample in a study of cytomegalovirus exposure and HLA in healthy donors. The study ran its PCR with 60 Vbeta and 13 Jbeta primers. The table came from immunoSEQ multiplex PCR; TCRdb's copy has only in-frame clones and leaves some out. The sample consists of under 130,000 clones, around two thirds of them appearing once. What was sequenced was PBMCs. The receptors here all came from a woman aged 45 to 65 in good health and CMV-seronegative.

This clone turned up a few times. The V and J genes are TRBV5-4 and TRBJ2-7, with 7 bases fitting TRBD1. The V segment lost 4 bases and the J segment 6 bases; nucleotides outside the gene matches: 10. Germline loops: CDR1 SGHNT, CDR2 YYREEE (reference sequence). The CDR3 extends over 14 amino acids. In DNA form, the CDR3 reads TGTGCCAGCAGCCCCGTCCCCGCAGGGGGCGAGCAGTACTTC. Translating gives CASSPVPAGGEQYF. Using reference TRBV5-4 and TRBJ2-7 for the parts outside the CDR3, the full variable domain is ETGVTQSPTHLIKTRGQQVTLRCSSQSGHNTVSWYQQALGQGPQFIFQYYREEENGRGNFPPRFSGLQFPNYSSELNVNALELDDSALYLCASSPVPAGGEQYFGPGTRLTVT.

This chain joins TRBV6-5 and TRBJ2-5, with 7 bases fitting TRBD2. TRBJ2-7 matches the DNA end more closely, so the J call is doubtful. CDR1 MNHEY and CDR2 SVGAGI come from the germline V gene. This CDR3 comprises 15 residues. The CDR3: CASSYQAGSTYEQYF. CDR3 nucleotides: TGTGCCAGCAGTTACCAAGCGGGGTCGACCTACGAGCAGTACTTC.

This clone was seen only a few times. V is TRBV4-2 and J is TRBJ2-1; TRBD1 might be the D (7 bases). Between the trimmed V and J ends, which lost 3 bases and 2 bases, there was a span of 8 bases. Per the germline V gene, CDR1 is LGHNA and CDR2 is YNFKEQ. CDR3 length: 14 amino acids. CDR3 nucleotides: TGTGCCAGCAGCCACAGGGGGGCCTACAATGAGCAGTTCTTC. Translating gives CASSHRGAYNEQFF.

The chain recombines TRBV29-1 with TRBJ1-1; perhaps TRBD1 as D (5 bases). CDR1 is SQVTM, CDR2 ANQGSEA, per germline. V was clipped by 7 bases and J by 6 bases, with 12 bases between them. This CDR3 has 11 residues. CDR3: CSAQRGAEAFF. The CDR3 nucleotides are TGCAGCGCACAGCGGGGGGCTGAAGCTTTCTTT.

This clone was detected once. V usage is TRBV5-1 and J usage is TRBJ2-3; D is unclear. Germline lookup yields CDR1 SGHRS and CDR2 YFSETQ. V was clipped by 0 bases and J by 3 bases, with 8 bases between them. This CDR3 is 14 amino acids long. The CDR3 spells CASSLALETDTQYF. For the CDR3, the DNA is TGCGCCAGCAGCTTGGCGTTAGAAACAGATACGCAGTATTTT.

This clone was seen only once. This sequence joins TRBV18 and TRBJ1-6; perhaps TRBD1 as D (5 bases). CDR1 and CDR2 from the germline V gene are KGHSH and LQKENI. The CDR3 spans 14 residues. Trimming took off 3 bases at V and 6 bases at J, with 9 bases between the two ends. CDR3 in DNA: TGTGCCAGCTCACCCAGGGAAGGTAATTCACCCCTCCACTTT. It encodes CASSPREGNSPLHF.

The CDR3 spells CASSPPGEESEKLFF. The CDR3 nucleotides are TGTGCCAGCTCACCACCCGGGGAGGAGAGTGAAAAACTGTTTTTT. The chain uses TRBV18 and TRBJ1-4; unclear D gene. There are 15 residues in the CDR3. Per the germline V gene, CDR1 is KGHSH and CDR2 is LQKENI. V shed 0 bases and J shed 7 bases, with 12 bases lying between them.

About this clone itself: Other DNA sequences in this sample translate to the same CDR3. The rearrangement links TRBV18 to TRBJ1-1, with 7 nucleotides matching TRBD1. The ends lost 6 bases at V and 3 bases at J; junction bases unmatched: 4. The CDR3 runs to 13 residues. Germline V gene lookup returns CDR1 KGHSH and CDR2 LQKENI. Written as DNA, the CDR3 is TGTGCCAGCTCCCCTGGACAGGACACTGAAGCTTTCTTT. Translating it yields CASSPGQDTEAFF.

In this sample, this clone turned up a few times. The chain is built from TRBV10-3 and TRBJ2-5; 13 bases fit TRBD2. V gave up 11 bases and J gave up 0 bases; unmatched junction bases: 6. The CDR3 totals 15 residues. In germline, CDR1 is ENHRY, CDR2 SYGVKD. The CDR3 DNA reads TGTGCCGTCGGGACTAGCGGGGACTACCAAGAGACCCAGTACTTC. Protein: CAVGTSGDYQETQYF.

A single count supports this clone. The genes are TRBV7-2 and TRBJ1-1, with a weak D call TRBD1 (5 bases). The germline V and J ends were trimmed by 3 bases and 7 bases, with 12 bases remaining between them. This CDR3 region has 13 residues. Germline V CDR1 and CDR2: SGHTA, FQGNSA. The CDR3 sequence is CASSFQGGYEAFF. Written as DNA, the CDR3 is TGTGCCAGCAGCTTCCAGGGTGGTTATGAAGCTTTCTTT.

The chain employs TRBV11-3 and TRBJ2-7; 7 bases are shared with TRBD1. J gave up 9 bases and V 6 bases, and 11 bases lay outside the gene matches. The CDR3 extends over 13 amino acids. Germline loops: CDR1 SGHNT, CDR2 YENEEA. As DNA, the CDR3 is TGTGCCAGCAGGGGTAATGGACAGGTAGTGCAGTACTTC. Amino acids: CASRGNGQVVQYF. Complete variable domain (other parts from reference TRBV11-3 and TRBJ2-7): EAGVVQSPRYKIIEKKQPVAFWCNPISGHNTLYWYLQNLGQGPELLIRYENEEAVDDSQLPKDRFSAERLKGVDSTLKIQPAELGDSAVYLCASRGNGQVVQYFGPGTRLTVT.

Only a few counts were recorded for this clone. One end of the junction fails to match germline, which may point to a read error. V usage is TRBV7-7 and J usage is TRBJ2-2, with D hard to call. In germline, CDR1 is SSHAT, CDR2 FNYEAQ (reference sequence). CDR3 length equals 14 residues. The CDR3 loop reads CASSLSPGSGELFF. The DNA of the CDR3 is TGTGCTAGCAGCTTATCCCCCGGTTCCGGGGAGCTGTTTTTT.

V and J are TRBV7-2 and TRBJ2-5, with D possibly being TRBD1 (6 bases). Trimming cost V 5 bases and J 1 base, with 14 bases left between them. Germline CDR1 and CDR2: SGHTA and FQGNSA. The CDR3 totals 15 residues. The CDR3 coding sequence is TGTGCCAGCAGCATCCCGTTGGGGGCCCAAGAGACCCAGTACTTC. Translating gives CASSIPLGAQETQYF.

This chain links TRBV7-6 with TRBJ1-4, with 10 bases identical to TRBD1. The V gene's germline CDR1 is SGHVS and CDR2 FNYEAQ. J gave up 8 bases and V 5 bases, and 5 bases lay outside the gene matches. The CDR3 totals 14 residues. CDR3 sequence reads: CASSQTGQGEKLFF. CDR3 coding DNA: TGTGCCAGCAGCCAGACGGGACAGGGGGAAAAACTGTTTTTT.

The chain uses TRBV11-3 and TRBJ2-1, with a tentative D call TRBD2 (5 bases). CDR1 is SGHNT and CDR2 is YENEEA in the germline V gene. The V end was cut by 4 bases, the J end by 0 bases, with 13 bases between. The CDR3 loop spans 16 amino acids. The CDR3: CASSSRELGSYNEQFF. The CDR3 DNA is TGTGCCAGCAGCTCGAGGGAACTTGGCTCCTACAATGAGCAGTTCTTC.

In DNA form, the CDR3 reads TGTGCCAGCAGCCAAGTTGTAGCAGATACGCAGTATTTT. Translation gives CASSQVVADTQYF. V usage is TRBV4-2 and J usage is TRBJ2-3; D is uncertain. CDR1 is LGHNA and CDR2 is YNFKEQ in the germline V gene. V was pared by 1 base and J by 4 bases, with 6 bases between. CDR3 length equals 13 residues.